The 13 T cell receptor beta chains in this list originate from one sample, sequenced in a study of human T cells and chemical hapten exposure. TCRdb reanalysed the RACE reads using MiXCR and keeps one entry per CDR3 protein. The sample contains about 190,000 distinct CDR3 sequences, around 25% of which appear only once. Time point defined: patch test 3, about 24 weeks after DPC sensitization. This sample's treatment: therapeutic diphenylcyclopropenone sensitization with weekly scalp DPC. Sequenced material: whole blood, taken in connection with sensitization to the hapten diphenylcyclopropenone (DPC). These receptors all stem from a woman aged 35 to 49 with alopecia areata. Some clones in this sample may be carry-over from other donors' samples.

The V and J genes are TRBV29-1 and TRBJ2-3, with 9 nucleotides matching TRBD1. With V trimmed by 5 bases and J by 3 bases, 6 bases remained unmatched. The CDR3 consists of 14 residues. Germline V lookup: CDR1 SQVTM, CDR2 ANQGSEA. This CDR3 reads CSVPGQGITDTQYF. Written as DNA, the CDR3 is TGCAGCGTTCCAGGACAGGGGATAACAGATACGCAGTATTTT.

This sequence joins TRBV28 and TRBJ2-6; D is unresolved. The CDR3 extends over 15 amino acids. V lost 3 bases, J lost 1 base, and 7 bases lay in between. The germline V gene encodes CDR1 MDHEN and CDR2 SYDVKM. This chain's CDR3 is CASSFLDSGANVLTF. The CDR3 DNA sequence: TGTGCCAGCAGTTTTCTCGATTCTGGGGCCAACGTCCTGACTTTC.

The table lists this clonotype with a few counts. V and J are TRBV7-9 and TRBJ2-1; TRBD2 matches at 8 bases. The V gene end was trimmed by 5 bases and the J gene end by 9 bases; junction bases not matched to a gene: 6. The CDR3 consists of 13 residues. Looked up from germline, CDR1 is SEHNR and CDR2 is FQNEAQ (reference sequence). CDR3 sequence reads: CASSREGPSEQFF. The DNA for the CDR3 is TGTGCCAGCAGCCGGGAGGGGCCTAGTGAGCAGTTCTTC.

This clonotype has ten or more counts. This rearrangement joins TRBV28 to TRBJ2-1; TRBD2 aligns across 13 bases. The CDR3 is made up of 16 amino acids. Trimming cost V 2 bases and J 6 bases; bases outside gene matches: 4. Per the germline V gene, CDR1 is MDHEN and CDR2 is SYDVKM. Written as DNA, the CDR3 is TGTGCCAGCAGTTTACCTGGACTAGCGGGAGCCAATGAGCAGTTCTTC. Protein: CASSLPGLAGANEQFF.

This clonotype occurred many times. The J gene is TRBJ2-7, the V gene TRBV9; D is unclear. The CDR3 extends over 13 amino acids. V lost 4 bases and J 2 bases, leaving 10 bases between the germline ends. Germline V gives CDR1 SGDLS, CDR2 YYNGEE. The CDR3 sequence: CASSPETTYEQYF. As DNA, the CDR3 is TGTGCCAGCAGCCCAGAAACGACCTACGAGCAGTACTTC.

Worth noting for this clonotype: Mismatch with germline at one junction end may stem from a read error. The chain links TRBV20-1 to TRBJ2-1; the D gene could be TRBD1 or TRBD2 (5 bases each). CDR1 and CDR2 (germline): DFQATT, SNEGSKA (reference sequence). This CDR3 is 13 amino acids long. CDR3 region: CSALRGPNKEQFF. The DNA of the CDR3 is TGCAGTGCTCTCCGGGGCCCCAACAAGGAGCAGTTCTTC.

The rearrangement links TRBV7-2 to TRBJ2-2, with a possible D match to TRBD2 (6 bases). The length of the CDR3 is 15 residues. The germline V gene encodes CDR1 SGHTA and CDR2 FQGNSA. Trimming took 0 bases from V and 5 from J, leaving 10 bases between them. CDR3 residues: CASSLARAGTGELFF. CDR3 nucleotide sequence: TGTGCCAGCAGCTTAGCCAGGGCGGGGACCGGGGAGCTGTTTTTT. The full variable domain, its missing parts supplied by reference TRBV7-2 and TRBJ2-2, is GAGVSQSPSNKVTEKGKDVELRCDPISGHTALYWYRQSLGQGLEFLIYFQGNSAPDKSGLPSDRFSAERTGGSVSTLTIQRTQQEDSAVYLCASSLARAGTGELFFGEGSRLTVL.

This clonotype showed up just a few times. The chain employs TRBV6-2 or TRBV6-3 and TRBJ1-5; D gene uncertain. From germline, CDR1 is MNHEY and CDR2 SVGEGT. This CDR3 has 14 amino acids. Trimming stripped 6 bases from V and 5 bases from J, with 14 bases between. The CDR3 DNA sequence: TGTGCCAGCAGGCCGGATTTGCCCGATCAGCCCCAGCATTTT. Its translation is CASRPDLPDQPQHF.

This clonotype has just a few counts. The chain recombines TRBV15 with TRBJ2-1, with 9 bases that match TRBD1. The germline gives CDR1 LNHNV, CDR2 YYDKDF (reference sequence). This CDR3 comprises 16 residues. Trimming cost V 1 base and J 9 bases; bases outside gene matches: 10. DNA of the CDR3: TGTGCCACCAGCAGAGTTCGGGGACAGGGAGGGAGTGAGCAGTTCTTC. Translating it yields CATSRVRGQGGSEQFF.

The chain couples TRBV12-3 or TRBV12-4 to TRBJ1-1, with a tentative D call TRBD1 (6 bases). The CDR3 runs to 15 residues. V lost 6 bases, J lost 10 bases, and 24 bases lay in between. DNA for the CDR3: TGTGCCAGCAGCCCTCGTGGAGTCGGGGGGCGGGTAGCTTTCTTT. It encodes CASSPRGVGGRVAFF.

The J gene is TRBJ2-7, the V gene TRBV6-5; 12 bases agree with TRBD1. J lost 5 bases, V lost 5 bases, and 7 bases had no gene match. CDR1 MNHEY and CDR2 SVGAGI come from the germline V gene. The CDR3 extends over 15 amino acids. CDR3 bases: TGTGCCAGCAGTCGTACAGGGACAGGGGGCCACGAGCAGTACTTC. It codes for CASSRTGTGGHEQYF.

A few counts support this clonotype. The chain is built from TRBV6-2 or TRBV6-3 and TRBJ1-3; 8 bases agree with TRBD1. The CDR3 runs 16 residues. J gave up 3 bases and V 6 bases, and 10 bases lay outside the gene matches. The germline CDR1 and CDR2 sequences are MNHEY and SVGEGT. CDR3 loop: CASSSLDRVYGNTIYF. The DNA for the CDR3 is TGTGCCAGCAGCTCCCTGGACAGGGTGTATGGAAACACCATATATTTT.

This clonotype has just a few counts. The J gene is TRBJ2-1, the V gene TRBV6-5; the match to TRBD1 covers 9 bases. CDR3 length equals 13 residues. The V gene end was trimmed by 6 bases and the J gene end by 12 bases; junction bases not matched to a gene: 9. Germline V gives CDR1 MNHEY, CDR2 SVGAGI. The CDR3 sequence: CASRPQGASGQFF. CDR3 bases: TGTGCCAGCAGGCCACAGGGGGCCAGCGGGCAGTTCTTC.